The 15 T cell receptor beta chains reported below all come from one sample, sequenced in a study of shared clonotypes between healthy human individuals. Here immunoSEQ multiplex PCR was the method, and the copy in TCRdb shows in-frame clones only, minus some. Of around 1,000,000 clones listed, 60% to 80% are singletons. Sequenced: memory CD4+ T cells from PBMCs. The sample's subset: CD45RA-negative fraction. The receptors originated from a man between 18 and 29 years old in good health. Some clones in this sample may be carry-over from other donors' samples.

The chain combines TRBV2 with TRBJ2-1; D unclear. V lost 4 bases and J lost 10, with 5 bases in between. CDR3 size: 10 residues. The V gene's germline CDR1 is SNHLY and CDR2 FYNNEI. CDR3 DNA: TGTGCCAGCAGTGTTAAAGAGCAGTTCTTC. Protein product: CASSVKEQFF. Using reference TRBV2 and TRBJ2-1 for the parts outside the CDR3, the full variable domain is EPEVTQTPSHQVTQMGQEVILRCVPISNHLYFYWYRQILGQKVEFLVSFYNNEISEKSEIFDDQFSVERPDGSNFTLKIRSTKLEDSAMYFCASSVKEQFFGPGTRLTVL.

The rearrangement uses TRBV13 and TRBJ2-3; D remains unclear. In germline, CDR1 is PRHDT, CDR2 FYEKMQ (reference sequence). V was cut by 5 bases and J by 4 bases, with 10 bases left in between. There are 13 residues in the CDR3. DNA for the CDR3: TGTGCCAGCAGCGTCCATATGGCAGATACGCAGTATTTT. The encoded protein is CASSVHMADTQYF.

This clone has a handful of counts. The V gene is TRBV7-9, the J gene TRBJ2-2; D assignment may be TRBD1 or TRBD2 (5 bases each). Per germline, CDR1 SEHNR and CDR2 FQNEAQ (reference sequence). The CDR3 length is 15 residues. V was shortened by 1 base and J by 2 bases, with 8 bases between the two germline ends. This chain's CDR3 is CASSLGDGNTGELFF. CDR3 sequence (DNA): TGTGCCAGCAGCTTAGGGGACGGAAACACCGGGGAGCTGTTTTTT.

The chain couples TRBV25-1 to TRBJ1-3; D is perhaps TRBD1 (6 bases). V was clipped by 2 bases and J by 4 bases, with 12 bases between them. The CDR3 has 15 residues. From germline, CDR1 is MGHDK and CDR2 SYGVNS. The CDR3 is CASSEGGLGGNTIYF. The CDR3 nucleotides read TGTGCCAGCAGTGAAGGGGGGCTTGGGGGAAACACCATATATTTT.

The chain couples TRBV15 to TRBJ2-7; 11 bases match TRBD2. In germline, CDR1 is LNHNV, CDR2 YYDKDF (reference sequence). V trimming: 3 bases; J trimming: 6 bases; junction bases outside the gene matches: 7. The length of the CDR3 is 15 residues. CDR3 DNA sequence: TGTGCCACCAGCAGTAGCGGGAGGGTAGGGGCCGAGCAGTACTTC. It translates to CATSSSGRVGAEQYF.

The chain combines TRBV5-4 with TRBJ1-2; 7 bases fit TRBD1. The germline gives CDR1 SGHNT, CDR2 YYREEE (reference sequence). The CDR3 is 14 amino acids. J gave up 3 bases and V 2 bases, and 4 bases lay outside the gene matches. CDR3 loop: CASSFGRGDYGYTF. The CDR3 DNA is TGTGCCAGCAGCTTTGGCAGGGGGGACTATGGCTACACCTTC.

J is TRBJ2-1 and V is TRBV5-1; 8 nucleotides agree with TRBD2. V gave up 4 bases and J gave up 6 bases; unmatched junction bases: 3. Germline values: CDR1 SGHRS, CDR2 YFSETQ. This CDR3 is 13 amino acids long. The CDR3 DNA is TGCGCCAGCAGCCTTAGCGGGATCAATGAGCAGTTCTTC. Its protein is CASSLSGINEQFF.

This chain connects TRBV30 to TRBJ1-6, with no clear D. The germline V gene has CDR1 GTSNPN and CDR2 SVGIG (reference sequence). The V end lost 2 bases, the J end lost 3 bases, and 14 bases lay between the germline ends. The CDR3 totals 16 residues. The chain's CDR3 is CAWSLIPDLYNSPLHF. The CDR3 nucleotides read TGTGCCTGGAGTTTAATTCCGGACCTCTATAATTCACCCCTCCACTTT. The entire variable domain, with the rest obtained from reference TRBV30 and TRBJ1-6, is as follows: SQTIHQWPATLVQPVGSPLSLECTVEGTSNPNLYWYRQAAGRGLQLLFYSVGIGQISSEVPQNLSASRPQDRQFILSSKKLLLSDSGFYLCAWSLIPDLYNSPLHFGNGTRLTVT.

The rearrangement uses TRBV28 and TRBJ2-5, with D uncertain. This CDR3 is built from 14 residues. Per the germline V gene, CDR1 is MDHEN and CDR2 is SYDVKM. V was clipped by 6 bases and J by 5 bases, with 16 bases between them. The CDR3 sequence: CASRSRKGGETQYF. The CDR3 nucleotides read TGTGCCAGCAGGTCCAGAAAGGGTGGGGAGACCCAGTACTTC.

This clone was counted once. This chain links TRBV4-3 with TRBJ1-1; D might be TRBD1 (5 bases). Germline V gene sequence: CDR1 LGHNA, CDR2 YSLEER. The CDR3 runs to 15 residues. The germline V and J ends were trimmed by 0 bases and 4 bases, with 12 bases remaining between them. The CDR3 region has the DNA TGCGCCAGCAGCCAAGACCGCCAGGGAGTCACTGAAGCTTTCTTT. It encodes CASSQDRQGVTEAFF.

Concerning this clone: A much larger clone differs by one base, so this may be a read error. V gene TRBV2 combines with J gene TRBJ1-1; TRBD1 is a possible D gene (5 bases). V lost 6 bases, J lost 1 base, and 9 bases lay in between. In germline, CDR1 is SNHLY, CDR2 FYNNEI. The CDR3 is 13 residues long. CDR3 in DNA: TGTGCCAGCAGCTTTACAGGGAACACTGAAGCTTTCTTT. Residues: CASSFTGNTEAFF.

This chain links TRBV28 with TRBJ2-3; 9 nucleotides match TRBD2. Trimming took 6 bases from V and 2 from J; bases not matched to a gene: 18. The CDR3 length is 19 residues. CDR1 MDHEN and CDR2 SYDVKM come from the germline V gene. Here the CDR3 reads CASSPLAQLLAGFTDTQYF. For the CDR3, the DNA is TGTGCCAGCAGCCCTCTAGCCCAACTCCTAGCGGGATTCACAGATACGCAGTATTTT.

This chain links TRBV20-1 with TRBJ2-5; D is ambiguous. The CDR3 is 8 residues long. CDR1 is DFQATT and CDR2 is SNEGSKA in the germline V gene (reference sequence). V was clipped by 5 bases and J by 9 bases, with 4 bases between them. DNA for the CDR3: TGCAGTGCTTGGGCCCAGTACTTC. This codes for CSAWAQYF.

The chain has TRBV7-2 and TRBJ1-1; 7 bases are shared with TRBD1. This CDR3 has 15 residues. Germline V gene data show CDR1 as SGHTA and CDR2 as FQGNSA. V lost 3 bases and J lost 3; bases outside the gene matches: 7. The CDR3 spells CASSFRTGGDTEAFF. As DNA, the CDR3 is TGTGCCAGCAGCTTCCGGACAGGAGGGGACACTGAAGCTTTCTTT.

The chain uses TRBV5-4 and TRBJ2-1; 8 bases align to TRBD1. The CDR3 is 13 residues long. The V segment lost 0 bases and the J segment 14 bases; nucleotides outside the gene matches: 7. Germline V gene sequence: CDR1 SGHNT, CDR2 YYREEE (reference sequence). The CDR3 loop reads CASSLGQGSWKFF. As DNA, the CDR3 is TGTGCCAGCAGCTTGGGACAGGGGTCCTGGAAGTTCTTC.